The 32 T cell receptor beta chains below come from one sample, sequenced in a study of breast tumors, draining lymph nodes, adjacent tissues. Breast cancer patients provided tissue from their axillary draining lymph nodes. Each CDR3 protein is one row after TCRdb ran MiXCR on the multiplex PCR reads. The sample lists about 100,000 distinct CDR3 sequences; 21% were seen once. Sequencing was performed on axillary lymph node tissue. All receptors derive from a female donor with breast cancer. Some clones in this sample may be carry-over from other donors' samples.

Many counts were recorded for this clonotype. The chain couples TRBV15 to TRBJ1-2; a possible D gene is TRBD1 (5 bases). Per germline, CDR1 LNHNV and CDR2 YYDKDF (reference sequence). The CDR3 has 15 residues. The V and J ends lost 0 bases and 2 bases respectively, with 10 bases between them. The DNA of the CDR3 is TGTGCCACCAGCAGAGATCAAGCAGGGAACTATGGCTACACCTTC. Its translation is CATSRDQAGNYGYTF.

The gene calls are TRBV18 and TRBJ2-2, with a weak D call TRBD2 (6 bases). The V and J ends lost 6 bases and 2 bases respectively, with 13 bases between them. CDR3 length: 15 amino acids. Germline V gene lookup returns CDR1 KGHSH and CDR2 LQKENI. CDR3 DNA: TGTGCCAGCTCGTCCGGGACTTCTAACACCGGGGAGCTGTTTTTT. It yields the protein CASSSGTSNTGELFF.

This clonotype was recorded a few times. The rearrangement joins TRBV18 to TRBJ2-5; 8 bases agree with TRBD2. The CDR3 spans 15 residues. Germline V gives CDR1 KGHSH, CDR2 LQKENI. Trimming removed 3 bases from V and 0 bases from J; junction bases left unmatched: 3. The CDR3 sequence is CASSPTGGYQETQYF. The CDR3 DNA reads TGTGCCAGCTCACCCACGGGGGGGTACCAAGAGACCCAGTACTTC.

Ten or more counts support this clonotype. CDR3 in amino acids: CASIGTGSYNEQFF. The CDR3 DNA sequence: TGTGCCAGTATCGGGACAGGGTCGTACAATGAGCAGTTCTTC. The V call is TRBV19, the J call TRBJ2-1; 9 bases line up with TRBD1. Trimming took 7 bases from V and 4 from J; bases not matched to a gene: 5. The germline CDR1 and CDR2 sequences are LNHDA and SQIVND (reference sequence). This CDR3 spans 14 amino acids.

This clonotype was observed many times. The chain couples TRBV7-2 to TRBJ2-7, with 12 nucleotides matching TRBD2. This CDR3 comprises 14 residues. Germline CDR1 is SGHTA and CDR2 is FQGNSA. The trim removed 5 bases at V and 4 bases at J, leaving 3 bases unmatched. CDR3 sequence (DNA): TGTGCCAGCAGCCGCCTAGCGGGAGGGTACGAGCAGTACTTC. Protein sequence: CASSRLAGGYEQYF. The full variable domain, in which reference TRBV7-2 and TRBJ2-7 provide the parts outside the CDR3, is GAGVSQSPSNKVTEKGKDVELRCDPISGHTALYWYRQSLGQGLEFLIYFQGNSAPDKSGLPSDRFSAERTGGSVSTLTIQRTQQEDSAVYLCASSRLAGGYEQYFGPGTRLTVT.

At least ten counts were recorded for this clonotype. V gene TRBV29-1 combines with J gene TRBJ2-7; D is uncertain. The CDR3 is 11 residues long. V dropped 4 bases and J dropped 6 bases, with 10 bases sitting between them. Germline CDR1 and CDR2: SQVTM and ANQGSEA. The CDR3 sequence: CSVVSASEQYF. The CDR3 DNA reads as TGCAGCGTTGTGTCAGCCTCCGAGCAGTACTTC.

CDR3 protein: CASSSTGSGNIQYF. For the CDR3, the DNA is TGTGCCAGCAGCTCCACAGGGTCAGGAAACATTCAGTACTTC. The chain employs TRBV7-3 and TRBJ2-4; a weak D match, TRBD1 (6 bases). Trimming removed 4 bases at V and 6 bases at J, with 13 bases between. The CDR3 runs 14 residues. Germline V gives CDR1 SGHTA, CDR2 FQGTGA.

On this clonotype itself: Since a much larger clone is just one base distant, this may be a read error. V usage is TRBV5-1 and J usage is TRBJ1-4, with a possible D match to TRBD1 (5 bases). The germline V gene encodes CDR1 SGHRS and CDR2 YFSETQ. This CDR3 is 15 amino acids long. The CDR3 reads CASSFGHLTNGKLFF. In nucleotides, the CDR3 is TGCGCCAGCAGCTTTGGACATTTAACTAATGGAAAACTGTTTTTT. Full variable domain (missing parts from reference TRBV5-1 and TRBJ1-4): KAGVTQTPRYLIKTRGQQVTLSCSPISGHRSVSWYQQTPGQGLQFLFEYFSETQRNKGNFPGRFSGRQFSNSRSEMNVSTLELGDSALYLCASSFGHLTNGKLFFGSGTQLSVL.

The rearrangement uses TRBV12-3 or TRBV12-4 and TRBJ2-2; D remains unclear. The V gene lost 1 base and the J gene lost 5 bases, with 8 bases spanning the gap. The CDR3 is made up of 14 amino acids. The CDR3 loop is CASSLGSRTGELFF. In nucleotides, the CDR3 is TGTGCCAGCAGTTTAGGGTCCAGGACCGGGGAGCTGTTTTTT.

The sample holds many counts of this clonotype. Here the CDR3 DNA reads TGTGCCAGCAGTTTTAACAGGAATAATTCACCCCTCCACTTT. It translates to CASSFNRNNSPLHF. The chain has TRBV27 and TRBJ1-6, with D perhaps matching TRBD1 (5 bases). V lost 3 bases, J lost 5 bases, and 8 bases lay in between. Germline assignment: CDR1 MNHEY and CDR2 SMNVEV (reference sequence). The CDR3 is 14 residues long.

J is TRBJ2-1 and V is TRBV20-1; 10 nucleotides align to TRBD2. The junction had 26 bases not matched to a gene; V was cut back by 0 bases and J by 6 bases. The CDR3 has 22 amino acids. Germline V CDR1 and CDR2: DFQATT, SNEGSKA (reference sequence). The CDR3 DNA is TGCAGTGCTAGAGATCCACGGGATACGGGGCTAGCGGGAGCAGACGGACTCAATGAGCAGTTCTTC. It codes for CSARDPRDTGLAGADGLNEQFF.

V is TRBV28 and J is TRBJ1-5, with TRBD1 as a possible D gene (5 bases). CDR1 is MDHEN, CDR2 SYDVKM, per germline. Deletions cut 10 bases from V and 2 bases from J, with 15 bases between. The CDR3 is made up of 14 amino acids. This CDR3 reads CATSWGVRNQPQHF. CDR3 in DNA: TGTGCCACCTCGTGGGGGGTACGCAATCAGCCCCAGCATTTT. Full variable domain (remainder filled in from reference TRBV28 and TRBJ1-5): DVKVTQSSRYLVKRTGEKVFLECVQDMDHENMFWYRQDPGLGLRLIYFSYDVKMKEKGDIPEGYSVSREKKERFSLILESASTNQTSMYLCATSWGVRNQPQHFGDGTRLSIL.

This clonotype has at least ten counts. This chain uses TRBV5-1 with TRBJ2-5; D call uncertain. The germline V gene has CDR1 SGHRS and CDR2 YFSETQ. Trimming took off 4 bases at V and 5 bases at J, with 18 bases between the two ends. CDR3 length equals 15 residues. CDR3 sequence reads: CASSRSGPLGETQYF. The CDR3 nucleotides read TGCGCCAGCAGCCGATCGGGTCCCCTGGGGGAGACCCAGTACTTC.

Turning to this clonotype: A read error may explain this, as a much larger clone is one base away. CDR3 amino acids: CASSLDGATNEKLVF. For the CDR3, the DNA is TGCGCCAGCAGCTTGGACGGTGCAACTAATGAAAAACTGGTTTTT. The chain recombines TRBV5-1 with TRBJ1-4; no definite D call. The CDR3 is 15 residues long. Germline CDR1 reads SGHRS; CDR2 reads YFSETQ. The whole variable domain, remainder taken from reference TRBV5-1 and TRBJ1-4, is KAGVTQTPRYLIKTRGQQVTLSCSPISGHRSVSWYQQTPGQGLQFLFEYFSETQRNKGNFPGRFSGRQFSNSRSEMNVSTLELGDSALYLCASSLDGATNEKLVFGSGTQLSVL.

Many counts were recorded for this clonotype. The chain couples TRBV15 to TRBJ2-5; D gene uncertain. Germline CDR1 LNHNV, CDR2 YYDKDF (reference sequence). V lost 5 bases and J 2 bases, leaving 12 bases between the germline ends. The CDR3 spans 14 residues. The CDR3 nucleotides are TGTGCCACCAGCGAAGGTGGCTTACAAGAGACCCAGTACTTC. Translating it yields CATSEGGLQETQYF.

This clonotype showed up many times. The V gene is TRBV9, the J gene TRBJ2-1; 8 bases align to TRBD2. V dropped 5 bases and J dropped 4; count of bases not matched to a gene: 8. This CDR3 is 15 amino acids long. Looked up from germline, CDR1 is SGDLS and CDR2 is YYNGEE. CDR3 DNA sequence: TGTGCCAGCAGTCTTAGCGGGGCTGAGTACAATGAGCAGTTCTTC. As protein: CASSLSGAEYNEQFF.

This clonotype was recorded at least ten times. V and J are TRBV2 and TRBJ1-4, with D perhaps matching TRBD1 (5 bases). The CDR3 totals 13 residues. Trimming cost V 10 bases and J 8 bases, with 17 bases left between them. In germline, CDR1 is SNHLY, CDR2 FYNNEI. The CDR3, as DNA: TGTGCCACCGCACAGGTCCCGGACGAAAAACTGTTTTTT. Its translation is CATAQVPDEKLFF. Combining the CDR3 with reference TRBV2 and TRBJ1-4 gives the whole variable domain EPEVTQTPSHQVTQMGQEVILRCVPISNHLYFYWYRQILGQKVEFLVSFYNNEISEKSEIFDDQFSVERPDGSNFTLKIRSTKLEDSAMYFCATAQVPDEKLFFGSGTQLSVL.

In its sample, this clonotype was seen many times. The chain employs TRBV4-1 and TRBJ2-5; 7 bases map to TRBD2. V dropped 0 bases and J dropped 4; count of bases not matched to a gene: 11. This CDR3 is built from 17 residues. The germline gives CDR1 MGHRA, CDR2 YSYEKL. The CDR3 bases are TGCGCCAGCAGCCAAGATGGCCCTAGCGGCCAGCGAGAGACCCAGTACTTC. This gives the protein CASSQDGPSGQRETQYF.

This clonotype has ten or more counts. V and J are TRBV7-8 and TRBJ2-3; D possibly uses TRBD1 or TRBD2 (5 bases each). The germline V gene encodes CDR1 SGHVS and CDR2 FQNEAQ. Trimming removed 9 bases at V and 2 bases at J, with 12 bases between. This CDR3 region has 13 residues. This CDR3 reads CASWPGTTDTQYF. The CDR3 region has the DNA TGTGCCAGTTGGCCGGGGACCACAGATACGCAGTATTTT.

This clonotype was found many times. The rearrangement uses TRBV2 and TRBJ2-7; D not certain. Trimming took off 9 bases at V and 2 bases at J, with 17 bases between the two ends. CDR1 is SNHLY, CDR2 FYNNEI, per germline. There are 14 residues in the CDR3. This CDR3 reads CASSMTPGAYEQYF. In DNA, the CDR3 is TGTGCCAGTAGCATGACGCCCGGCGCCTACGAGCAGTACTTC.

This clonotype was counted at least ten times. The chain is built from TRBV5-4 and TRBJ2-7; 12 positions match TRBD2. The CDR3 has 14 residues. With 4 bases clipped from V and 3 bases from J, the junction kept 2 bases outside the gene matches. Germline assignment: CDR1 SGHNT and CDR2 YYREEE (reference sequence). The CDR3 sequence: CASSPGLAGYEQYF. The CDR3 region has the DNA TGTGCCAGCAGCCCGGGACTAGCGGGCTACGAGCAGTACTTC.

There are many counts of this clonotype. The V and J genes are TRBV9 and TRBJ2-7; TRBD2 agrees at 14 bases. The CDR3 contains 16 residues. V lost 0 bases, J lost 1 base, and 0 bases stayed unmatched. Germline V CDR1 and CDR2: SGDLS, YYNGEE. The CDR3 region is CASSVGTSGGSYEQYF. The CDR3, as DNA: TGTGCCAGCAGCGTAGGGACTAGCGGGGGGTCCTACGAGCAGTACTTC.

The rearrangement links TRBV7-9 to TRBJ1-1, with TRBD1 matching 8 bases. CDR3 length: 13 residues. CDR1 and CDR2 (germline): SEHNR, FQNEAQ (reference sequence). Trimming removed 5 bases from V and 7 bases from J; junction bases left unmatched: 6. CDR3 nucleotide sequence: TGTGCCAGCAGCCCACCGACAGGGGTTGAAGCTTTCTTT. Translating it yields CASSPPTGVEAFF.

This clonotype was detected a few times. This rearrangement joins TRBV11-3 to TRBJ2-2; D is undetermined. V lost 8 bases and J 2 bases, leaving 9 bases between the germline ends. Germline CDR1 and CDR2: SGHNT and YENEEA. The CDR3 has 13 residues. The CDR3 region has the DNA TGTGCCAGCCGCGGCAGTAACACCGGGGAGCTGTTTTTT. Amino acids: CASRGSNTGELFF.

Ten or more counts support this clonotype. The gene calls are TRBV20-1 and TRBJ2-7; maybe TRBD2 (5 bases). The length of the CDR3 is 13 residues. Per germline, CDR1 DFQATT and CDR2 SNEGSKA (reference sequence). The V and J ends lost 3 bases and 0 bases respectively, with 9 bases between them. CDR3 protein: CSASPGSSYEQYF. CDR3 coding DNA: TGCAGTGCTAGTCCGGGGAGCTCCTACGAGCAGTACTTC.

This clonotype has a count of ten or more. This chain links TRBV2 with TRBJ2-1, with D tentatively TRBD1 or TRBD2 (6 bases each). Looked up from germline, CDR1 is SNHLY and CDR2 is FYNNEI. V lost 4 bases to trimming and J lost 8 bases, with 15 bases between them. The CDR3 runs 14 residues. The CDR3 DNA follows: TGTGCCAGCAGTGGACAGGCGGGGACTGATGAGCAGTTCTTC. Protein: CASSGQAGTDEQFF.

Ten or more counts support this clonotype. The genes are TRBV12-3 or TRBV12-4 and TRBJ2-6; D is possibly TRBD1 (6 bases). With 3 bases removed from V and 0 bases from J, the gap between germline ends came to 15 bases. This CDR3 comprises 18 residues. CDR3 protein: CASSLGAPRSSGANVLTF. In DNA, the CDR3 is TGTGCCAGCAGTTTGGGGGCGCCTCGGAGCTCTGGGGCCAACGTCCTGACTTTC.

The sample holds many counts of this clonotype. This chain uses TRBV20-1 with TRBJ2-5; 7 bases match TRBD1. The CDR3 has 13 amino acids. The junction had 6 bases not matched to a gene; V was cut back by 3 bases and J by 5 bases. Germline CDR1 and CDR2: DFQATT and SNEGSKA (reference sequence). The CDR3 DNA follows: TGCAGTGCTAGGAGGGGGCTGGCGGAGACCCAGTACTTC. Translation: CSARRGLAETQYF.

This clonotype was detected ten times or more. CDR3: CASSVMSRPSGGNEQFF. CDR3 coding DNA: TGTGCCAGCAGCGTAATGAGTCGGCCGAGTGGAGGGAATGAGCAGTTCTTC. The chain recombines TRBV9 with TRBJ2-1, with D perhaps TRBD2 (6 bases). The CDR3 consists of 17 residues. Trimming left V 1 base short and J 7 bases short, with 21 bases between. Per germline, CDR1 SGDLS and CDR2 YYNGEE.

The V gene is TRBV20-1, the J gene TRBJ2-7; 9 bases fit TRBD1. The CDR3 has 15 residues. Trimming cost V 3 bases and J 2 bases; bases outside gene matches: 8. Germline CDR1 is DFQATT and CDR2 is SNEGSKA (reference sequence). The CDR3 bases are TGCAGTGCTAGCCTGGGACAGGGAGGGCCCTACGAGCAGTACTTC. Its protein product is CSASLGQGGPYEQYF.

At least ten counts were recorded for this clonotype. V usage is TRBV5-1 and J usage is TRBJ1-6; 11 nucleotides align to TRBD1. J was trimmed by 5 bases and V by 5 bases; bases with no gene match: 3. The germline V gene has CDR1 SGHRS and CDR2 YFSETQ. CDR3 length equals 15 residues. The chain's CDR3 is CASRPGQGDNSPLHF. In DNA, the CDR3 is TGCGCCAGCAGACCGGGACAGGGGGATAATTCACCCCTCCACTTT.

This clonotype has at least ten counts. The chain uses TRBV5-6 and TRBJ1-2; D might be TRBD1 (6 bases). Per germline, CDR1 SGHDT and CDR2 YYEEEE. CDR3 size: 14 residues. V lost 0 bases and J 6 bases, leaving 12 bases between the germline ends. DNA of the CDR3: TGTGCCAGCAGCTTGGCGCCAGGGGTGGATGGCTACACCTTC. It encodes CASSLAPGVDGYTF.